This T cell receptor beta chain came from a study of T cell responses to AZD1222 COVID-19 vaccine. Overall study results and limits: In a largely white British group with more females than males, clonal diversity was possibly underestimated. Spike-spanning, vaccine-associated CD4 TCRs were dominant at 160-218 and 743-854. Close to half of spike-specific TCRs reportedly recognize unmutated variant regions.

As regards this clone: Its antigen is not known.

Some clones are missing from TCRdb's copy, which holds only in-frame ones; the method was immunoSEQ multiplex PCR. The sample carries about 160,000 clones, more than 80% recorded once. V lost 3 bases, J lost 0 bases, and 14 bases lay in between. Looked up from germline, CDR1 is LGHDT and CDR2 is YNNKEL (reference sequence). CDR3 length: 16 residues. The rearrangement links TRBV3-1 (or the pseudogene TRBV3-2) to TRBJ1-1, with D perhaps TRBD1 (5 bases). This sequence was found in an adult who received the AZD1222 COVID-19 vaccine. The material sequenced was peripheral blood, taken 28 days after the second AZD1222 dose. The CDR3: CASSHGPAGLNTEAFF. CDR3 sequence (DNA): TGTGCCAGCAGCCATGGTCCAGCAGGGCTGAACACTGAAGCTTTCTTT.